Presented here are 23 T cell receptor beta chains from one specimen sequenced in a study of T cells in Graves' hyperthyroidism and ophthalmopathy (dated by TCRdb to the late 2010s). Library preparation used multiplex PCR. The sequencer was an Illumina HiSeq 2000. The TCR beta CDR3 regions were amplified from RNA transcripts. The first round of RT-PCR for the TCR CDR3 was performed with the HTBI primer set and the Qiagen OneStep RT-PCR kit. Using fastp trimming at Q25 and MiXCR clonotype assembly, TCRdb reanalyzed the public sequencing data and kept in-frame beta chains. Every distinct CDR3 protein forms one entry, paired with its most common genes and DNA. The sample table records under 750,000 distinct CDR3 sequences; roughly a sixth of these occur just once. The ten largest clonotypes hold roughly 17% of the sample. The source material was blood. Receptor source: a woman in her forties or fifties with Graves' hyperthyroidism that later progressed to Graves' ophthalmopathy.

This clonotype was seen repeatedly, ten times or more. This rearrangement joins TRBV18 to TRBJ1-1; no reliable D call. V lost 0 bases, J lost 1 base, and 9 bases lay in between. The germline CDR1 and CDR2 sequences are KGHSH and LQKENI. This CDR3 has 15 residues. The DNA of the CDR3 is TGTGCCAGCTCACCACCGGTGGCCGCGAACACTGAAGCTTTCTTT. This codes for CASSPPVAANTEAFF.

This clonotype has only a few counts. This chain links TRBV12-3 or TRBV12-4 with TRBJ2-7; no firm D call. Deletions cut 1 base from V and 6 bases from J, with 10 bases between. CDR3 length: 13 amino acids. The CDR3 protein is CASSLGLSTEQYF. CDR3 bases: TGTGCCAGCAGTTTAGGACTGTCGACCGAGCAGTACTTC.

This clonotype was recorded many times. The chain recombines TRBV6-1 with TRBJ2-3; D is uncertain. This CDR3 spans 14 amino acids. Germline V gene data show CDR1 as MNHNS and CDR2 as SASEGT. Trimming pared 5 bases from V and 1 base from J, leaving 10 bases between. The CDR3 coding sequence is TGTGCCAGCAGTTACTCTTTGGGCACAGATACGCAGTATTTT. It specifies CASSYSLGTDTQYF.

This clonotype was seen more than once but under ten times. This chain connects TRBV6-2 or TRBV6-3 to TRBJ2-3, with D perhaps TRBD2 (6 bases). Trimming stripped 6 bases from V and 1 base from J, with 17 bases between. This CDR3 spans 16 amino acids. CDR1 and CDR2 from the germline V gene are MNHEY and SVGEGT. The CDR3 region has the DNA TGTGCCAGCAGCTCTATCGGGACTCGCCGCACAGATACGCAGTATTTT. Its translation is CASSSIGTRRTDTQYF.

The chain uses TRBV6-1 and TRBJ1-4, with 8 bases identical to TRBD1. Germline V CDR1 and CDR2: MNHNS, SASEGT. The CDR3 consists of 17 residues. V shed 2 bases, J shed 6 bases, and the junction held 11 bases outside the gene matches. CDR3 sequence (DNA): TGTGCCAGCAGTGAAATGTTAAGGACAGGGACGGATGAAAAACTGTTTTTT. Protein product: CASSEMLRTGTDEKLFF.

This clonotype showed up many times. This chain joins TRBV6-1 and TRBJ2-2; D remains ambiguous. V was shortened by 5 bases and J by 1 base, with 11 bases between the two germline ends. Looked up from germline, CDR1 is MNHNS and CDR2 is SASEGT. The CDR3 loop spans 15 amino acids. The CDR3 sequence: CASSYTEMNTGELFF. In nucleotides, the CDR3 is TGTGCCAGCAGTTATACGGAAATGAACACCGGGGAGCTGTTTTTT.

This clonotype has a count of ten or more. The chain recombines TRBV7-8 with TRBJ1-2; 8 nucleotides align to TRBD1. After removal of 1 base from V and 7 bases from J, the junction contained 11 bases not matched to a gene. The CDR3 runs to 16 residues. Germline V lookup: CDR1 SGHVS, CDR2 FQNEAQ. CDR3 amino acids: CASSLDPRGRGGGYTF. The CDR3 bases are TGTGCCAGCAGCTTAGATCCCAGGGGGCGGGGCGGTGGCTACACCTTC.

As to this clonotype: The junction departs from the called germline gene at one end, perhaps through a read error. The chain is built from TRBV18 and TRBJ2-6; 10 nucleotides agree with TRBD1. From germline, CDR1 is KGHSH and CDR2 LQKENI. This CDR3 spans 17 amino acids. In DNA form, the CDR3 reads TGTGGCAGCTCACCGGGACAGGGGATCTCTGGGGCCAACGTCCTGACTTTC. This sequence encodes CGSSPGQGISGANVLTF.

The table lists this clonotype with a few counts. The CDR3 DNA follows: TGCAGTGCGACAGCCGGGGGGGGGGACTATGGCTACACCTTC. This encodes CSATAGGGDYGYTF. This chain connects TRBV20-1 to TRBJ1-2; a weak D match, TRBD1 (5 bases). In germline, CDR1 is DFQATT, CDR2 SNEGSKA (reference sequence). The germline V and J ends were trimmed by 6 bases and 3 bases, with 17 bases remaining between them. The CDR3 covers 14 residues.

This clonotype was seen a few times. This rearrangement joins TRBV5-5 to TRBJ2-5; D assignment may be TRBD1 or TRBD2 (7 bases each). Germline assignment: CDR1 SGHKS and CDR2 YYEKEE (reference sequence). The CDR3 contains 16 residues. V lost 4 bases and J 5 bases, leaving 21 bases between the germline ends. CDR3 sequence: CASSQGGGLGSETQYF. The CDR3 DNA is TGTGCCAGCAGCCAGGGGGGGGGGCTCGGATCCGAGACCCAGTACTTC.

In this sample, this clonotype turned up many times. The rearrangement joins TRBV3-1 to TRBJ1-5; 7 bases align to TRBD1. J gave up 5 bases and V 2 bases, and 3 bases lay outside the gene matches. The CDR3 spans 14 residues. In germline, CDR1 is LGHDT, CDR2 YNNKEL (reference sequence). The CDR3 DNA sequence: TGTGCCAGCAGCCAATCACAGGGGCATCAGCCCCAGCATTTT. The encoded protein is CASSQSQGHQPQHF.

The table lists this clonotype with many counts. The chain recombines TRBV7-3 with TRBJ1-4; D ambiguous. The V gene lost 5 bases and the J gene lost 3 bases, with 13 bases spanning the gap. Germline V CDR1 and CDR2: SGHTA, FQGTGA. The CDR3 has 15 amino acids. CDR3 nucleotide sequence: TGTGCCAGCAGCCAGCTTACGGCGCCTAATGAAAAACTGTTTTTT. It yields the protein CASSQLTAPNEKLFF.

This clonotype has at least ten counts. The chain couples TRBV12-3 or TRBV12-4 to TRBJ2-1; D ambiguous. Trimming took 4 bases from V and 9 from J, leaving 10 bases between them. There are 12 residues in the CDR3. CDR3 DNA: TGTGCCAGCAGTTCCCCCACCCCTGAGCAGTTCTTC. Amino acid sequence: CASSSPTPEQFF.

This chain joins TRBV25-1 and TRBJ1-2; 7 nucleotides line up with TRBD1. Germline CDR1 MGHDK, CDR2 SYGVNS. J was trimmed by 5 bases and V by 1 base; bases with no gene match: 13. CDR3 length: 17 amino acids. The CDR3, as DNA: TGTGCCAGCAGTGAATCCGGACAGGCTGGGATGGGGTATGGCTACACCTTC. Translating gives CASSESGQAGMGYGYTF.

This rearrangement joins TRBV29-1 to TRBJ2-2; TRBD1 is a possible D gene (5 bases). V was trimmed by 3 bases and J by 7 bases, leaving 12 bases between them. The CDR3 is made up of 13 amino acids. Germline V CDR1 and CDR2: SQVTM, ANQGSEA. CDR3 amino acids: CSVEAGNGGELFF. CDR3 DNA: TGCAGCGTTGAGGCAGGGAATGGCGGGGAGCTGTTTTTT.

CDR3: CASSKGGLDLWGAYEQYF. The CDR3 nucleotides are TGTGCCAGCAGCAAGGGGGGGCTTGACCTTTGGGGAGCTTACGAGCAGTACTTC. This chain joins TRBV7-9 and TRBJ2-7, with D possibly matching TRBD2 (7 bases). Germline V gene sequence: CDR1 SEHNR, CDR2 FQNEAQ (reference sequence). Trimming shortened V by 5 bases and J by 4 bases, and 27 bases separated the two germline ends. The CDR3 runs to 18 residues.

The CDR3 region has the DNA TGTGCCAGCAGCGCGGGATACCGGGACAGAGCTAACTATGGCTACACCTTC. Protein product: CASSAGYRDRANYGYTF. The chain couples TRBV5-6 to TRBJ1-2, with 7 bases fitting TRBD1. Trimming took 4 bases from V and 0 from J; bases not matched to a gene: 12. The CDR3 consists of 17 residues. Germline V gene sequence: CDR1 SGHDT, CDR2 YYEEEE.

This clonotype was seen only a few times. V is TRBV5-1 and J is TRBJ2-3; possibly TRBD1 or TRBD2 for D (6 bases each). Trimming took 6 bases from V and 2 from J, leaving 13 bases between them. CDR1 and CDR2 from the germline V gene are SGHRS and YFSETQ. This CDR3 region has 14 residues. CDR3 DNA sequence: TGCGCCAGCACTTGGGGGGCTAACACAGATACGCAGTATTTT. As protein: CASTWGANTDTQYF.

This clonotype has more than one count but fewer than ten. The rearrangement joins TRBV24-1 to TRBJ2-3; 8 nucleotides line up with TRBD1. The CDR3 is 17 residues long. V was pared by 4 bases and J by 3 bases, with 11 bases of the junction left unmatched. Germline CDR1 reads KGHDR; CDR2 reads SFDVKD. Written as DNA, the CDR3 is TGTGCCACCAGTGACCAGACGCAGGGGGCCTGGACAGATACGCAGTATTTT. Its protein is CATSDQTQGAWTDTQYF.

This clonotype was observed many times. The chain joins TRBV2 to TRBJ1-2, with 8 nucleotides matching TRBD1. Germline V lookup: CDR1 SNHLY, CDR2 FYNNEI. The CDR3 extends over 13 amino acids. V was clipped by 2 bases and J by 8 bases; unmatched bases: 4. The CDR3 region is CASSERQGQGYTF. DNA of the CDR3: TGTGCCAGCAGTGAAAGACAGGGGCAAGGCTACACCTTC.

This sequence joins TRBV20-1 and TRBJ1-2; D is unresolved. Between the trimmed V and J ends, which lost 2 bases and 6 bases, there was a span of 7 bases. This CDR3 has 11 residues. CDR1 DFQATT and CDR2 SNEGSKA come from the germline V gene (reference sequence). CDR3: CSARYPDGYTF. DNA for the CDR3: TGCAGTGCTAGATACCCCGATGGCTACACCTTC.

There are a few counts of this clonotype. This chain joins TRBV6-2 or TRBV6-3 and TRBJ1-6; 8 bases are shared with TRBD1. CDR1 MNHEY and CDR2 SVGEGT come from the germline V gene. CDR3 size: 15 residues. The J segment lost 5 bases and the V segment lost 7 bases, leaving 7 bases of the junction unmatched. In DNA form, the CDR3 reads TGTGCCAGCAAAGAGGGACAGGTACATAATTCACCCCTCCACTTT. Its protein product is CASKEGQVHNSPLHF.

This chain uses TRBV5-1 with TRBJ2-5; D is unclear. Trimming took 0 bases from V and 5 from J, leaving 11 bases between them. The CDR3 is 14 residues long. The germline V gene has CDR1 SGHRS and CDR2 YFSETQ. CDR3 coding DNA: TGCGCCAGCAGCTTGGCCGGTTCTGAGGAGACCCAGTACTTC. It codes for CASSLAGSEETQYF.